Listed here are 31 T cell receptor beta chains from one sample, sequenced in a study of T-cell reconstitution after alpha-beta-depleted transplantation in children listed by TCRdb under 2016. The library was generated by PCR. Sequenced using an Illumina HiSeq 2500. TCR library preparation used molecular barcoding, with unique molecular identifiers applied to normalize quantification of the TCRbeta repertoire. TCRdb trimmed the raw reads at Q25, called clones with MiXCR and kept productive beta chains. A single entry per CDR3 protein holds the most common genes and DNA from its merged rows. The sample table contains roughly 610,000 distinct CDR3 sequences; only one count was recorded for roughly a tenth of them. The top ten clones comprise about 4% of the sample. Sequencing was performed on PBMCs from the stem cell graft donor, taken from the stem cell graft. Receptors were obtained from a human donor who donated a stem cell graft to a child with acute myeloid leukemia.

The chain couples TRBV3-1 to TRBJ2-3; a weak D match, TRBD2 (5 bases). Germline V gene lookup returns CDR1 LGHDT and CDR2 YNNKEL (reference sequence). The V gene lost 8 bases and the J gene lost 6 bases, with 24 bases spanning the gap. The CDR3 is 16 amino acids. The CDR3 DNA reads as TGTGCCAGCGAGGATCATATGGAGGCCGAAAAGGATACGCAGTATTTT. It encodes CASEDHMEAEKDTQYF.

This clonotype was seen a handful of times. The CDR3 DNA follows: TGCGCCAGCAGCTTGGAGACAGTACAAGAGACCCAGTACTTC. Translated, it gives CASSLETVQETQYF. V is TRBV5-1 and J is TRBJ2-5, with TRBD1 as a possible D gene (5 bases). In germline, CDR1 is SGHRS, CDR2 YFSETQ. The CDR3 runs 14 residues. With 0 bases removed from V and 2 bases from J, the gap between germline ends came to 8 bases.

The sample holds a few counts of this clonotype. The rearrangement uses TRBV20-1 and TRBJ2-6; the D is unclear. V dropped 1 base and J dropped 1 base, with 5 bases sitting between them. Per germline, CDR1 DFQATT and CDR2 SNEGSKA (reference sequence). The CDR3 is 14 amino acids. The DNA for the CDR3 is TGCAGTGCTAGAGTTCGATCTGGGGCCAACGTCCTGACTTTC. Amino acid sequence: CSARVRSGANVLTF.

This clonotype was seen a few times. The V call is TRBV12-3 or TRBV12-4, the J call TRBJ1-2, with D tentatively TRBD1 (6 bases). This CDR3 region has 14 residues. V dropped 1 base and J dropped 4 bases, with 10 bases sitting between them. This chain's CDR3 is CASSLGGALYGYTF. In DNA, the CDR3 is TGTGCCAGCAGTTTAGGGGGGGCCCTCTATGGCTACACCTTC.

This clonotype was counted ten times or more. The chain joins TRBV7-3 to TRBJ1-1, with TRBD1 matching over 8 bases. The length of the CDR3 is 13 residues. V was clipped by 5 bases and J by 5 bases; unmatched bases: 4. Per the germline V gene, CDR1 is SGHTA and CDR2 is FQGTGA. The CDR3 here is CASSPTGGTEAFF. CDR3 in DNA: TGTGCCAGCAGCCCAACAGGGGGAACTGAAGCTTTCTTT.

There are many counts of this clonotype. The gene calls are TRBV5-1 and TRBJ2-3; no clear D. The germline V and J ends were trimmed by 4 bases and 4 bases, with 10 bases remaining between them. CDR3 length: 13 residues. The germline V gene encodes CDR1 SGHRS and CDR2 YFSETQ. The CDR3 DNA reads TGCGCCAGCAGCATTGACGCACCAGATACGCAGTATTTT. Translation: CASSIDAPDTQYF.

Here the CDR3 reads CASSFSGRYEQYF. The CDR3 nucleotides read TGTGCCAGCAGCTTCAGCGGGAGATACGAGCAGTACTTC. This rearrangement joins TRBV7-2 to TRBJ2-7, with 8 bases that match TRBD2. The CDR3 sequence is 13 residues long. Germline trimming cut 3 bases from V and 4 bases from J; bases unmatched to any gene: 2. CDR1 is SGHTA, CDR2 FQGNSA, per germline.

The chain carries TRBV29-1 and TRBJ1-5; a weak D match, TRBD1 (5 bases). The V end lost 7 bases, the J end lost 6 bases, and 16 bases lay between the germline ends. CDR3 size: 13 residues. CDR1 SQVTM and CDR2 ANQGSEA come from the germline V gene. The CDR3 DNA sequence: TGCAGCGCCCAGGCCAGGGTGGGTCAGCCCCAGCATTTT. Residues: CSAQARVGQPQHF.

This clonotype was seen a handful of times. The chain combines TRBV24-1 with TRBJ2-1; D possibly matches TRBD1 or TRBD2 (5 bases each). The CDR3 loop spans 15 amino acids. The V end lost 10 bases, the J end lost 0 bases, and 15 bases lay between the germline ends. Germline V gives CDR1 KGHDR, CDR2 SFDVKD. Here the CDR3 reads CATGGRWSSYNEQFF. DNA of the CDR3: TGTGCCACTGGGGGACGATGGAGCTCCTACAATGAGCAGTTCTTC.

This clonotype was seen many times. V usage is TRBV12-3 or TRBV12-4 and J usage is TRBJ2-1; D unclear. Trimming shortened V by 3 bases and J by 0 bases, and 9 bases separated the two germline ends. The CDR3 is made up of 15 amino acids. The CDR3 loop reads CASSFWTLSYNEQFF. The CDR3 bases are TGTGCCAGCAGTTTCTGGACGCTCTCCTACAATGAGCAGTTCTTC.

This clonotype was seen a handful of times. V usage is TRBV14 and J usage is TRBJ2-1; D gene uncertain. The V gene lost 6 bases and the J gene lost 5 bases, with 8 bases spanning the gap. This CDR3 has 12 amino acids. Germline lookup yields CDR1 SGHDN and CDR2 FVKESK. CDR3 loop: CASRDRDNEQFF. The CDR3, as DNA: TGTGCCAGCAGAGATAGAGACAATGAGCAGTTCTTC.

This clonotype was detected ten times or more. The chain carries TRBV29-1 and TRBJ2-3; no clear D. V shed 4 bases and J shed 2 bases, with 13 bases lying between them. The CDR3 spans 14 residues. Germline loops: CDR1 SQVTM, CDR2 ANQGSEA. Here the CDR3 reads CSVGAPTATDTQYF. DNA of the CDR3: TGCAGCGTTGGGGCGCCTACGGCCACAGATACGCAGTATTTT.

This clonotype was seen a few times. The V and J genes are TRBV12-3 or TRBV12-4 and TRBJ1-2; no definite D call. Trimming stripped 1 base from V and 0 bases from J, with 15 bases between. This CDR3 has 17 amino acids. CDR3 residues: CASSLGPALSSNYGYTF. CDR3 in DNA: TGTGCCAGCAGTTTAGGGCCCGCGCTCTCTTCTAACTATGGCTACACCTTC.

This clonotype was recorded many times. The gene calls are TRBV5-1 and TRBJ2-1; 9 bases align to TRBD2. CDR3 length: 17 residues. CDR1 and CDR2 from the germline V gene are SGHRS and YFSETQ. V was pared by 0 bases and J by 4 bases, with 8 bases of the junction left unmatched. The CDR3 protein is CASSLEGGRAIYNEQFF. DNA of the CDR3: TGCGCCAGCAGCTTGGAAGGCGGGAGGGCCATTTACAATGAGCAGTTCTTC.

This clonotype was seen ten or more times. The chain couples TRBV9 to TRBJ2-1; D is ambiguous. The length of the CDR3 is 15 residues. The germline gives CDR1 SGDLS, CDR2 YYNGEE. Trimming cost V 0 bases and J 4 bases, with 11 bases left between them. This chain's CDR3 is CASSVEGPNYNEQFF. For the CDR3, the DNA is TGTGCCAGCAGCGTAGAAGGCCCTAATTACAATGAGCAGTTCTTC.

V is TRBV20-1 and J is TRBJ2-7, with D tentatively TRBD1 or TRBD2 (5 bases each). The V gene's germline CDR1 is DFQATT and CDR2 SNEGSKA (reference sequence). There are 12 residues in the CDR3. Trimming shortened V by 6 bases and J by 3 bases, and 12 bases separated the two germline ends. Here the CDR3 reads CSAPGTHYEQYF. The CDR3 DNA reads TGCAGTGCCCCCGGGACCCACTACGAGCAGTACTTC.

The chain joins TRBV7-8 to TRBJ2-7, with D tentatively TRBD1 (5 bases). The germline V and J ends were trimmed by 2 bases and 3 bases, with 8 bases remaining between them. Germline CDR1 SGHVS, CDR2 FQNEAQ. This CDR3 region has 13 residues. This chain's CDR3 is CASSLTQGYEQYF. CDR3 DNA sequence: TGTGCCAGCAGCTTAACTCAGGGCTACGAGCAGTACTTC.

This clonotype showed up many times. This chain uses TRBV20-1 with TRBJ2-5; weak D call: TRBD1 (6 bases). The CDR3 consists of 11 residues. Germline CDR1 DFQATT, CDR2 SNEGSKA (reference sequence). The CDR3 DNA follows: TGCAGCCCGGACAGCCAAGAGACCCAGTACTTC. Protein product: CSPDSQETQYF.

V and J are TRBV12-5 and TRBJ2-3, with 11 bases lining up with TRBD2. The CDR3 runs to 15 residues. V was pared by 7 bases and J by 3 bases, with 6 bases of the junction left unmatched. Germline V gives CDR1 LGHNT, CDR2 FRNRAP. CDR3 in amino acids: CASATGTSGTDTQYF. CDR3 nucleotides: TGTGCTAGTGCTACGGGGACTAGCGGAACAGATACGCAGTATTTT.

This clonotype was counted ten times or more. The chain uses TRBV6-2 or TRBV6-3 and TRBJ2-3; D gene uncertain. The CDR3 is 14 amino acids. V lost 4 bases and J 4 bases, leaving 12 bases between the germline ends. Germline V gives CDR1 MNHEY, CDR2 SVGEGT. The CDR3: CASSWIQAPDTQYF. CDR3 DNA: TGTGCCAGCAGTTGGATCCAAGCCCCAGATACGCAGTATTTT.

This CDR3 is CASSLNPGTVNTGELFF. The CDR3, as DNA: TGTGCCAGCAGCTTAAACCCCGGGACGGTGAACACCGGGGAGCTGTTTTTT. The V and J genes are TRBV7-9 and TRBJ2-2, with D perhaps given as TRBD1 or TRBD2 (5 bases each). Between the trimmed V and J ends, which lost 2 bases and 1 base, there was a span of 14 bases. Per germline, CDR1 SEHNR and CDR2 FQNEAQ (reference sequence). The CDR3 has 17 residues.

The chain couples TRBV6-4 to TRBJ2-3, with TRBD2 matching over 7 bases. The J segment lost 4 bases and the V segment lost 10 bases, leaving 8 bases of the junction unmatched. This CDR3 is 13 amino acids long. CDR1 is MRHNA, CDR2 SNTAGT, per germline. The CDR3 reads CANRGGSADTQYF. The CDR3 DNA is TGTGCCAACAGAGGCGGGAGCGCAGATACGCAGTATTTT.

In its sample, this clonotype was seen many times. The chain couples TRBV10-3 to TRBJ2-3; 8 bases agree with TRBD2. CDR3 length: 15 residues. Germline lookup yields CDR1 ENHRY and CDR2 SYGVKD. The junction had 6 bases not matched to a gene; V was cut back by 3 bases and J by 4 bases. The CDR3 sequence is CAISETSGRADTQYF. CDR3 nucleotides: TGTGCCATCAGTGAAACCAGCGGGAGAGCAGATACGCAGTATTTT.

The chain carries TRBV5-4 and TRBJ2-1; 11 bases line up with TRBD2. The V gene end was trimmed by 4 bases and the J gene end by 6 bases; junction bases not matched to a gene: 9. CDR3 size: 16 residues. Per germline, CDR1 SGHNT and CDR2 YYREEE (reference sequence). The CDR3 region has the DNA TGTGCCAGCAGCCCACCAACTAGCGGGGGCGGCAATGAGCAGTTCTTC. It translates to CASSPPTSGGGNEQFF.

This clonotype showed up many times. This rearrangement joins TRBV12-3 or TRBV12-4 to TRBJ2-5; 9 bases are shared with TRBD1. The length of the CDR3 is 15 residues. J gave up 2 bases and V 6 bases, and 7 bases lay outside the gene matches. CDR3 protein: CASRKGGQGQETQYF. The CDR3, as DNA: TGTGCCAGCAGAAAGGGTGGACAGGGGCAAGAGACCCAGTACTTC.

The V gene is TRBV20-1, the J gene TRBJ2-7; D possibly corresponds to TRBD2 (6 bases). CDR1 is DFQATT, CDR2 SNEGSKA, per germline (reference sequence). V was cut by 2 bases and J by 0 bases, with 17 bases left in between. The CDR3 runs to 16 residues. Here the CDR3 DNA reads TGCAGTGCTAGACCCACAGAGCGGGCCCACTCCTACGAGCAGTACTTC. It translates to CSARPTERAHSYEQYF.

The chain combines TRBV7-8 with TRBJ2-1; 15 bases are a match to TRBD2. Germline CDR1 SGHVS, CDR2 FQNEAQ. CDR3 length: 12 residues. DNA of the CDR3: TGTGCTGTCTGGACTAGCGGGAGGGCGCAGTTCTTC. Protein: CAVWTSGRAQFF.

The genes are TRBV11-2 and TRBJ2-1; TRBD2 agrees at 9 bases. With V trimmed by 5 bases and J by 7 bases, 12 bases remained unmatched. Per the germline V gene, CDR1 is SGHAT and CDR2 is FQNNGV. CDR3 size: 16 residues. CDR3: CASSPHIAGVGNEQFF. In nucleotides, the CDR3 is TGTGCCAGCAGCCCCCATATAGCGGGAGTTGGTAATGAGCAGTTCTTC.

This clonotype was seen ten or more times. The rearrangement joins TRBV11-3 to TRBJ1-5; 7 bases fit TRBD1. The J segment lost 4 bases and the V segment lost 9 bases, leaving 12 bases of the junction unmatched. The CDR3 loop spans 15 amino acids. Germline assignment: CDR1 SGHNT and CDR2 YENEEA. CDR3: CARYRDSPGNQPQHF. The DNA for the CDR3 is TGTGCCAGGTACCGGGACAGTCCCGGGAATCAGCCCCAGCATTTT.

The V call is TRBV3-1, the J call TRBJ2-2; D perhaps matches TRBD1 (6 bases). This CDR3 has 14 residues. Trimming cost V 7 bases and J 6 bases, with 15 bases left between them. Germline values: CDR1 LGHDT, CDR2 YNNKEL (reference sequence). The CDR3 DNA is TGTGCCAGCACCCCCACAGGGCCGGCCGGGGAGCTGTTTTTT. Its protein is CASTPTGPAGELFF.

In this sample, this clonotype turned up a few times. V gene TRBV4-3 combines with J gene TRBJ1-3, with a possible D match to TRBD1 (5 bases). The CDR3 covers 14 residues. Germline-derived CDR1 and CDR2 are LGHNA and YSLEER. V was cut by 4 bases and J by 7 bases, with 14 bases left in between. The CDR3 sequence is CASSLTGGTNTIYF. Written as DNA, the CDR3 is TGCGCCAGCAGCCTCACCGGGGGTACGAACACCATATATTTT.